What follows are 22 T cell receptor beta chains derived from one specimen sequenced in a study of T cell changes during pregnancy in multiple sclerosis. The protocol was immunoSEQ multiplex PCR, while the TCRdb copy is restricted to in-frame clones and leaves out a portion. Of 75,000 to 100,000 clones listed, 90% to 95% are singletons. Sample: peripheral blood, taken after pregnancy. These receptors all stem from a female donor in good health, enrolled as a control in a pregnancy study.

CDR3 bases: TGTGCCAGCCTTAGGACAGGGGGCAATCAGCCCCAGCATTTT. As protein: CASLRTGGNQPQHF. The rearrangement uses TRBV2 and TRBJ1-5; 9 nucleotides match TRBD1. Germline V gives CDR1 SNHLY, CDR2 FYNNEI. The CDR3 loop spans 14 amino acids. V was clipped by 8 bases and J by 2 bases; unmatched bases: 4.

The gene calls are TRBV6-7 and TRBJ1-4; 7 bases line up with TRBD1. TRBV6-7 is an open reading frame whose function is uncertain. This CDR3 is 14 amino acids long. The junction had 6 bases not matched to a gene; V was cut back by 6 bases and J by 5 bases. The CDR3 reads CASSPGQMNEKLFF. The CDR3 bases are TGTGCCAGCAGCCCGGGACAGATGAATGAAAAACTGTTTTTT.

The V and J genes are TRBV7-2 and TRBJ2-1; a possible D gene is TRBD1 (5 bases). The V gene lost 0 bases and the J gene lost 6 bases, with 9 bases spanning the gap. Germline V gives CDR1 SGHTA, CDR2 FQGNSA. The CDR3 runs to 14 residues. CDR3 bases: TGTGCCAGCAGCTTAGCCCGACAGCGCAATGAGCAGTTCTTC. This encodes CASSLARQRNEQFF.

Written as DNA, the CDR3 is TGTGCCAGCAGCTTTGGGGACAGGGGTTACTCACCCCTCCACTTT. Translated: CASSFGDRGYSPLHF. J is TRBJ1-6 and V is TRBV7-6; 10 bases align to TRBD1. V shed 3 bases, J shed 10 bases, and the junction held 6 bases outside the gene matches. This CDR3 has 15 residues. CDR1 is SGHVS and CDR2 is FNYEAQ in the germline V gene.

The chain employs TRBV18 and TRBJ1-4; no reliable D call. The CDR3 consists of 18 residues. Trimming removed 0 bases from V and 3 bases from J, with 17 bases in between. Germline CDR1 KGHSH, CDR2 LQKENI. DNA of the CDR3: TGTGCCAGCTCACCACCGGACGGGGTGAGACAAGCTAATGAAAAACTGTTTTTT. It yields the protein CASSPPDGVRQANEKLFF. The full variable domain, in which reference TRBV18 and TRBJ1-4 provide the parts outside the CDR3, is NAGVMQNPRHLVRRRGQEARLRCSPMKGHSHVYWYRQLPEEGLKFMVYLQKENIIDESGMPKERFSAEFPKEGPSILRIQQVVRGDSAAYFCASSPPDGVRQANEKLFFGSGTQLSVL.

The chain couples TRBV18 to TRBJ2-7, with TRBD1 matching over 7 bases. CDR1 and CDR2 (germline): KGHSH, LQKENI. The CDR3 sequence is 13 residues long. V dropped 6 bases and J dropped 3; count of bases not matched to a gene: 5. Written as DNA, the CDR3 is TGTGCCAGCTCCCAAGGACAGGTCTACGAGCAGTACTTC. Protein sequence: CASSQGQVYEQYF.

The V call is TRBV9, the J call TRBJ2-1; a weak D match, TRBD1 (6 bases). Per germline, CDR1 SGDLS and CDR2 YYNGEE. This CDR3 spans 13 amino acids. Trimming cost V 0 bases and J 10 bases, with 11 bases left between them. CDR3 region: CASSVAPGTEQFF. The CDR3 nucleotides are TGTGCCAGCAGCGTAGCTCCCGGGACAGAGCAGTTCTTC. The variable domain in full, with the rest retrieved from reference TRBV9 and TRBJ2-1, is DSGVTQTPKHLITATGQRVTLRCSPRSGDLSVYWYQQSLDQGLQFLIQYYNGEERAKGNILERFSAQQFPDLHSELNLSSLELGDSALYFCASSVAPGTEQFFGPGTRLTVL.

In nucleotides, the CDR3 is TGTGCCAGCAGCTGGACAGGGGATGAAAAACTGTTTTTT. Translating gives CASSWTGDEKLFF. The rearrangement joins TRBV5-6 to TRBJ1-4, with 9 nucleotides matching TRBD1. The germline gives CDR1 SGHDT, CDR2 YYEEEE. V was pared by 3 bases and J by 6 bases, with 0 bases of the junction left unmatched. The CDR3 has 13 amino acids.

V gene TRBV11-2 combines with J gene TRBJ2-7, with TRBD2 matching 8 bases. CDR1 is SGHAT, CDR2 FQNNGV, per germline. The V gene end was trimmed by 2 bases and the J gene end by 2 bases; junction bases not matched to a gene: 2. There are 14 residues in the CDR3. DNA for the CDR3: TGTGCCAGCAGCTTAAGGCGGGGGGCCTACGAGCAGTACTTC. Encoded protein: CASSLRRGAYEQYF.

This clone was detected once. CDR3 sequence (DNA): TGTGCCAGCAGTTCCTGGGACTTAGGCTACACCTTC. Translated: CASSSWDLGYTF. The chain combines TRBV6-5 with TRBJ1-2, with TRBD1 as a possible D gene (5 bases). V lost 4 bases and J 8 bases, leaving 11 bases between the germline ends. The germline CDR1 and CDR2 sequences are MNHEY and SVGAGI. The CDR3 loop spans 12 amino acids.

V usage is TRBV5-1 and J usage is TRBJ1-2; the match to TRBD1 covers 7 bases. This CDR3 contains 15 residues. V trimming: 0 bases; J trimming: 5 bases; junction bases outside the gene matches: 7. The germline CDR1 and CDR2 sequences are SGHRS and YFSETQ. CDR3 sequence: CASSLGPGTAYGYTF. The CDR3 nucleotides are TGCGCCAGCAGCTTGGGCCCCGGGACAGCTTATGGCTACACCTTC. The variable domain in full, with the rest retrieved from reference TRBV5-1 and TRBJ1-2, is KAGVTQTPRYLIKTRGQQVTLSCSPISGHRSVSWYQQTPGQGLQFLFEYFSETQRNKGNFPGRFSGRQFSNSRSEMNVSTLELGDSALYLCASSLGPGTAYGYTFGSGTRLTVV.

This sequence joins TRBV5-4 and TRBJ1-2, with D unresolved. Trimming took 0 bases from V and 0 from J, leaving 12 bases between them. In germline, CDR1 is SGHNT, CDR2 YYREEE (reference sequence). This CDR3 is built from 16 residues. CDR3 region: CASSLGESVPNYGYTF. The CDR3, as DNA: TGTGCCAGCAGCTTGGGAGAGTCGGTCCCTAACTATGGCTACACCTTC.

The sample holds one count of this clone. The rearrangement links TRBV30 to TRBJ1-3; 9 positions agree with TRBD1. From germline, CDR1 is GTSNPN and CDR2 SVGIG (reference sequence). The CDR3 extends over 15 amino acids. Unmatched junction bases numbered 5, after V lost 5 bases and J lost 0 bases. As DNA, the CDR3 is TGTGCCTGGGGGGACAGGGTTCGCTCTGGAAACACCATATATTTT. It encodes CAWGDRVRSGNTIYF.

This clone was counted a few times. This chain links TRBV29-1 with TRBJ1-2; D unclear. Between the trimmed V and J ends, which lost 4 bases and 4 bases, there was a span of 7 bases. This CDR3 is built from 11 residues. The germline V gene has CDR1 SQVTM and CDR2 ANQGSEA. CDR3 in DNA: TGCAGCGTTGCACAGCTCTATGGCTACACCTTC. Residues: CSVAQLYGYTF. The full variable domain, in which reference TRBV29-1 and TRBJ1-2 provide the parts outside the CDR3, is SAVISQKPSRDICQRGTSLTIQCQVDSQVTMMFWYRQQPGQSLTLIATANQGSEATYESGFVIDKFPISRPNLTFSTLTVSNMSPEDSSIYLCSVAQLYGYTFGSGTRLTVV.

The V call is TRBV6-6, the J call TRBJ1-6; D is unclear. The CDR3 runs 12 residues. Trimming removed 6 bases from V and 8 bases from J, with 8 bases in between. Looked up from germline, CDR1 is MNHNY and CDR2 is SVGAGI (reference sequence). The CDR3 spells CASRYRDSPLHF. For the CDR3, the DNA is TGTGCCAGCAGGTATAGAGATTCACCCCTCCACTTT.

CDR3 region: CASSLGVKGSGANVLTF. The CDR3 DNA follows: TGTGCCAGCAGTTTAGGGGTAAAGGGGTCTGGGGCCAACGTCCTGACTTTC. The chain employs TRBV27 and TRBJ2-6; perhaps TRBD1 as D (5 bases). This CDR3 has 17 residues. Germline assignment: CDR1 MNHEY and CDR2 SMNVEV (reference sequence). V lost 2 bases, J lost 1 base, and 12 bases lay in between.

This rearrangement joins TRBV11-1 to TRBJ2-1; 9 bases fit TRBD1. The CDR3 has 17 residues. CDR1 and CDR2 from the germline V gene are SGHAT and FQDESV (reference sequence). Unmatched junction bases numbered 17, after V lost 7 bases and J lost 7 bases. CDR3 in amino acids: CASKPGSGQGLSNEQFF. In DNA, the CDR3 is TGTGCCAGCAAGCCGGGTTCGGGACAGGGCCTTTCAAATGAGCAGTTCTTC.

The V call is TRBV2, the J call TRBJ1-5; no clear D gene. Looked up from germline, CDR1 is SNHLY and CDR2 is FYNNEI. V shed 7 bases and J shed 0 bases, with 13 bases lying between them. The CDR3 is 15 residues long. In DNA, the CDR3 is TGTGCCAGCAAGTCGACATCTAATAGCAATCAGCCCCAGCATTTT. This codes for CASKSTSNSNQPQHF.

This chain connects TRBV18 to TRBJ2-3, with unresolved D. From germline, CDR1 is KGHSH and CDR2 LQKENI. This CDR3 has 12 amino acids. V lost 2 bases, J lost 3 bases, and 3 bases lay in between. DNA of the CDR3: TGTGCCAGCTCACCAACTACAGATACGCAGTATTTT. Protein sequence: CASSPTTDTQYF.

The chain links TRBV27 to TRBJ2-6, with D possibly matching TRBD2 (5 bases). Per germline, CDR1 MNHEY and CDR2 SMNVEV (reference sequence). V was clipped by 5 bases and J by 1 base, with 12 bases between them. CDR3 length equals 16 residues. In DNA, the CDR3 is TGTGCCAGCAGTCCCCATACTAGTTCTGGGGCCAACGTCCTGACTTTC. Amino acids: CASSPHTSSGANVLTF.

V is TRBV7-2 and J is TRBJ2-2; 7 nucleotides agree with TRBD2. J was trimmed by 6 bases and V by 5 bases; bases with no gene match: 9. CDR3 size: 15 residues. The germline V gene encodes CDR1 SGHTA and CDR2 FQGNSA. The CDR3 loop is CASSLGGGRAGELFF. The CDR3 DNA reads TGTGCCAGCAGCCTGGGGGGGGGTAGGGCCGGGGAGCTGTTTTTT.

The gene calls are TRBV30 and TRBJ1-1, with TRBD1 matching over 7 bases. V trimming: 1 base; J trimming: 8 bases; junction bases outside the gene matches: 10. This CDR3 spans 14 amino acids. Germline V CDR1 and CDR2: GTSNPN, SVGIG (reference sequence). CDR3 bases: TGTGCCTGGAGTGAGGGAACCCCCAGGGGGGAAGCTTTCTTT. This gives the protein CAWSEGTPRGEAFF. The full variable domain, with the rest looked up from reference TRBV30 and TRBJ1-1, is SQTIHQWPATLVQPVGSPLSLECTVEGTSNPNLYWYRQAAGRGLQLLFYSVGIGQISSEVPQNLSASRPQDRQFILSSKKLLLSDSGFYLCAWSEGTPRGEAFFGQGTRLTVV.